This TCR beta chain stems from a study of T cell changes during pregnancy in multiple sclerosis. Profiled with immunoSEQ multiplex PCR; TCRdb holds only in-frame clones, not every one. This sample has 93,000 or so clones; about 90% occur once, and the top ten carry roughly 0.93%. V shed 3 bases, J shed 6 bases, and the junction held 1 base outside the gene matches. Looked up from germline, CDR1 is SGHTA and CDR2 is FQGTGA. This CDR3 comprises 13 residues. The V and J genes are TRBV7-3 and TRBJ2-3, with 9 bases matching TRBD2. The specimen was peripheral blood, collected after pregnancy. The receptor was isolated from a female donor with multiple sclerosis, enrolled in a pregnancy study. For the CDR3, the DNA is TGTGCCAGCAGCTTGCGGGAGGGCGATACGCAGTATTTT. Protein: CASSLREGDTQYF. The full variable domain, completed using reference TRBV7-3 and TRBJ2-3, is GAGVSQTPSNKVTEKGKYVELRCDPISGHTALYWYRQSLGQGPEFLIYFQGTGAADDSGLPNDRFFAVRPEGSVSTLKIQRTERGDSAVYLCASSLREGDTQYFGPGTRLTVL.